These 24 T cell receptor beta chains were all obtained from the same sample, sequenced in a study of CD8+CD57+ T cells in acquired aplastic anemia (dated by TCRdb to 2016 to 2019). Flow cytometry had shown CD8+CD57+ cell expansion in the patients selected for sequencing. Sequencing relied on an Illumina HiSeq 2000. TCR beta VDJ combination and CDR3 sequence profiling used genomic DNA as the template. TCRdb reanalyzed the raw reads on its own, using fastp at Q25 for trimming and MiXCR for clone calling, and kept in-frame beta chains. Here each entry gathers all rows of one CDR3 protein and keeps the most common genes and DNA. For this sample there are a few hundred thousand distinct CDR3 sequences; around 30% appear just once. The ten top clones hold 0.82% of the sample. Sequencing was carried out using sorted CD4+, CD8+, or CD8+CD57+ T cells (not recorded which) from PBMCs. The receptors originated from a human donor with aplastic anemia.

This clonotype appeared many times. This chain links TRBV2 with TRBJ2-7; the D gene could be TRBD1 or TRBD2 (5 bases each). Trimming removed 8 bases from V and 5 bases from J, with 16 bases in between. Germline lookup yields CDR1 SNHLY and CDR2 FYNNEI. The CDR3 sequence is 13 residues long. CDR3 sequence: CASYRDPQNEQYF. Here the CDR3 DNA reads TGTGCCAGCTACCGGGACCCCCAAAACGAGCAGTACTTC.

The V gene is TRBV3-1, the J gene TRBJ2-5; D call uncertain. The CDR3 spans 12 residues. Trimming cost V 6 bases and J 4 bases, with 9 bases left between them. Germline CDR1 is LGHDT and CDR2 is YNNKEL (reference sequence). CDR3 sequence: CASSILSETQYF. DNA for the CDR3: TGTGCCAGCAGTATACTTTCAGAGACCCAGTACTTC.

Comments on this clonotype: Germline is not matched at one junction end, which may reflect a read error. V gene TRBV20-1 combines with J gene TRBJ1-4, with D possibly TRBD1 on 5 matching bases. Germline CDR1 reads DFQATT; CDR2 reads SNEGSKA (reference sequence). This CDR3 is 13 amino acids long. The DNA for the CDR3 is TGCAGTGCTAGGACAGATCCTAATGAAAGACTGTTTTTT. This sequence encodes CSARTDPNERLFF.

Worth noting for this clonotype: Mismatch with germline at one junction end may stem from a read error. This rearrangement joins TRBV6-4 to TRBJ2-1, with 11 nucleotides matching TRBD2. CDR3 length equals 15 residues. Germline CDR1 reads MRHNA; CDR2 reads SNTAGT. CDR3 region: CASTVTSGTPNEQLF. For the CDR3, the DNA is TGTGCCAGCACTGTGACTAGCGGGACGCCCAATGAGCAGCTCTTC.

V and J are TRBV29-1 and TRBJ2-3, with D possibly TRBD2 on 6 matching bases. The germline V gene has CDR1 SQVTM and CDR2 ANQGSEA. The ends were cut back, 7 bases at V and 2 bases at J, with 13 bases in the middle. CDR3 length equals 13 residues. CDR3 DNA: TGCAGCGGGGGTGGGAGGCACACAGATACGCAGTATTTT. It specifies CSGGGRHTDTQYF.

Many counts were recorded for this clonotype. The CDR3 spells CASSLGDRDSPLHF. CDR3 in DNA: TGCGCCAGCAGCTTGGGGGACAGGGATTCACCCCTCCACTTT. This chain uses TRBV5-1 with TRBJ1-6; 9 nucleotides agree with TRBD1. This CDR3 is built from 14 residues. Trimming at V came to 0 bases and at J to 8 bases, leaving 0 bases not matched to a gene. Germline CDR1 and CDR2: SGHRS and YFSETQ.

Only a few counts were recorded for this clonotype. A much larger clone differs from this one at a single base, so this may be a read error. V usage is TRBV19 and J usage is TRBJ1-6; D gene uncertain. CDR3 size: 13 residues. Per germline, CDR1 LNHDA and CDR2 SQIVND (reference sequence). Trimming left V 5 bases short and J 10 bases short, with 12 bases between. The CDR3 nucleotides are TGTGCCAGTAGTCCGTTCACTAAGTCACCCCTCCACTTT. Amino acid sequence: CASSPFTKSPLHF.

This chain connects TRBV30 to TRBJ1-1; D call uncertain. V lost 0 bases and J lost 2, with 10 bases in between. This CDR3 contains 14 residues. From germline, CDR1 is GTSNPN and CDR2 SVGIG (reference sequence). CDR3 protein: CAWSVSGVNTEAFF. The DNA of the CDR3 is TGTGCCTGGAGTGTAAGTGGGGTAAACACTGAAGCTTTCTTT. Full variable domain (remainder filled in from reference TRBV30 and TRBJ1-1): SQTIHQWPATLVQPVGSPLSLECTVEGTSNPNLYWYRQAAGRGLQLLFYSVGIGQISSEVPQNLSASRPQDRQFILSSKKLLLSDSGFYLCAWSVSGVNTEAFFGQGTRLTVV.

The table lists this clonotype with many counts. This chain links TRBV19 with TRBJ1-4, with D uncertain. Germline V gene sequence: CDR1 LNHDA, CDR2 SQIVND (reference sequence). Deletions cut 5 bases from V and 4 bases from J, with 14 bases between. The CDR3 contains 15 residues. Here the CDR3 DNA reads TGTGCCAGTAGTCTCGGACGGCGGCTTAATGAAAAACTGTTTTTT. Amino acids: CASSLGRRLNEKLFF.

The chain recombines TRBV20-1 with TRBJ2-3, with a weak D call TRBD2 (6 bases). Trimming stripped 5 bases from V and 11 bases from J, with 17 bases between. The germline gives CDR1 DFQATT, CDR2 SNEGSKA (reference sequence). The CDR3 covers 12 residues. The CDR3 loop is CSARLGGGVQYF. The CDR3 DNA follows: TGCAGTGCTCGGTTGGGCGGCGGGGTGCAGTATTTT.

The chain has TRBV20-1 and TRBJ2-7, with 10 nucleotides matching TRBD1. V lost 3 bases, J lost 3 bases, and 5 bases stayed unmatched. The CDR3 runs 14 residues. CDR1 is DFQATT and CDR2 is SNEGSKA in the germline V gene (reference sequence). The CDR3 region has the DNA TGCAGTGCTAGCGACAGGGGGCTAGGCTACGAGCAGTACTTC. Translated, it gives CSASDRGLGYEQYF.

A few counts support this clonotype. At one end the junction does not follow the germline gene, possibly because of a read error. The chain carries TRBV10-3 and TRBJ1-1, with 7 bases matching TRBD1. The germline gives CDR1 ENHRY, CDR2 SYGVKD. The CDR3 spans 13 residues. CDR3 sequence reads: CASSAEGATEAFF. CDR3 nucleotides: TGTGCCAGCAGTGCTGAGGGGGCGACTGAAGCTTTCTTT.

This clonotype was seen ten or more times. The gene calls are TRBV9 and TRBJ1-2, with TRBD1 identical over 7 bases. Germline values: CDR1 SGDLS, CDR2 YYNGEE. V was clipped by 3 bases and J by 7 bases; unmatched bases: 6. This CDR3 region has 13 residues. The CDR3 DNA follows: TGTGCCAGCAGCGCGACAGGGACGCGTGGCTACACCTTC. Protein: CASSATGTRGYTF. Variable domain in full (rest from reference TRBV9 and TRBJ1-2): DSGVTQTPKHLITATGQRVTLRCSPRSGDLSVYWYQQSLDQGLQFLIQYYNGEERAKGNILERFSAQQFPDLHSELNLSSLELGDSALYFCASSATGTRGYTFGSGTRLTVV.

This clonotype was seen many times. The chain employs TRBV29-1 and TRBJ1-1; maybe TRBD1 (5 bases). Germline values: CDR1 SQVTM, CDR2 ANQGSEA. This CDR3 is 13 amino acids long. The V and J ends lost 4 bases and 6 bases respectively, with 15 bases between them. In nucleotides, the CDR3 is TGCAGCGTTGCCAGGGCACTTTGGGCTGAAGCTTTCTTT. Translation gives CSVARALWAEAFF.

This clonotype has at least ten counts. The genes are TRBV10-3 and TRBJ2-1; 11 bases fit TRBD1. In germline, CDR1 is ENHRY, CDR2 SYGVKD. Unmatched junction bases numbered 4, after V lost 11 bases and J lost 7 bases. This CDR3 has 12 amino acids. The CDR3 DNA reads as TGTGCCGTTCGGGACAGGGGGAATGAGCAGTTCTTC. Its protein is CAVRDRGNEQFF.

This clonotype was seen a handful of times. The gene calls are TRBV5-1 and TRBJ2-5; no firm D call. Germline values: CDR1 SGHRS, CDR2 YFSETQ. Trimming took 0 bases from V and 3 from J, leaving 6 bases between them. This CDR3 has 13 residues. The CDR3, as DNA: TGCGCCAGCAGCTTGGAAAGGGAAGAGACCCAGTACTTC. This encodes CASSLEREETQYF.

The table lists this clonotype with many counts. The V call is TRBV7-4, the J call TRBJ1-5; no clear D gene. The CDR3 contains 12 residues. The V end was cut by 7 bases, the J end by 4 bases, with 8 bases between. Per the germline V gene, CDR1 is SGHVT and CDR2 is SQSDAQ. The CDR3 nucleotides are TGTGCCAGCATCCACGGTAATCAGCCCCAGCATTTT. Amino acid sequence: CASIHGNQPQHF.

The V and J genes are TRBV25-1 and TRBJ1-3; D may be TRBD1 (5 bases). The CDR3 consists of 14 residues. Trimming shortened V by 4 bases and J by 0 bases, and 7 bases separated the two germline ends. CDR1 MGHDK and CDR2 SYGVNS come from the germline V gene. The CDR3 loop is CASSVGVSGNTIYF. CDR3 nucleotides: TGTGCCAGCAGTGTAGGGGTCTCTGGAAACACCATATATTTT.

The chain employs TRBV7-8 and TRBJ2-2, with 7 bases lining up with TRBD1. The length of the CDR3 is 16 residues. The ends lost 4 bases at V and 3 bases at J; junction bases unmatched: 8. Germline loops: CDR1 SGHVS, CDR2 FQNEAQ. The CDR3 nucleotides read TGTGCCAGCAGCTGGCAGTACAGGGGATACACCGGGGAGCTGTTTTTT. It specifies CASSWQYRGYTGELFF.

This clonotype was found many times. The genes are TRBV20-1 and TRBJ2-6; the D is unclear. CDR1 is DFQATT and CDR2 is SNEGSKA in the germline V gene (reference sequence). The germline V and J ends were trimmed by 5 bases and 12 bases, with 17 bases remaining between them. This CDR3 is built from 13 residues. The CDR3 reads CSAPQTASRVLTF. The CDR3, as DNA: TGCAGTGCTCCCCAAACCGCCAGCCGCGTCCTGACTTTC.

This clonotype has just a few counts. CDR3 in amino acids: CASSLWDGYEQYF. Here the CDR3 DNA reads TGTGCCAGCAGTTTATGGGACGGGTACGAGCAGTACTTC. The J gene is TRBJ2-7, the V gene TRBV27; tentatively, D is TRBD1 or TRBD2 (5 bases each). Trimming left V 1 base short and J 4 bases short, with 8 bases between. The CDR3 runs to 13 residues. Germline V CDR1 and CDR2: MNHEY, SMNVEV (reference sequence).

This clonotype was counted many times. The chain employs TRBV14 and TRBJ2-7, with 7 bases matching TRBD1. This CDR3 is 15 amino acids long. Trimming removed 0 bases from V and 1 base from J; junction bases left unmatched: 3. Looked up from germline, CDR1 is SGHDN and CDR2 is FVKESK. CDR3 sequence (DNA): TGTGCCAGCAGCCAAGATGACAGGGTATCCTACGAGCAGTACTTC. This codes for CASSQDDRVSYEQYF.

The chain employs TRBV7-3 and TRBJ2-7; 8 nucleotides agree with TRBD1. The length of the CDR3 is 15 residues. Germline V gene lookup returns CDR1 SGHTA and CDR2 FQGTGA. The ends lost 4 bases at V and 2 bases at J; junction bases unmatched: 7. For the CDR3, the DNA is TGTGCCAGCAGCTACCGACAGGGGCCCACCTACGAGCAGTACTTC. Protein product: CASSYRQGPTYEQYF. The complete variable domain, with remaining parts taken from reference TRBV7-3 and TRBJ2-7, reads GAGVSQTPSNKVTEKGKYVELRCDPISGHTALYWYRQSLGQGPEFLIYFQGTGAADDSGLPNDRFFAVRPEGSVSTLKIQRTERGDSAVYLCASSYRQGPTYEQYFGPGTRLTVT.

This rearrangement joins TRBV6-1 to TRBJ2-7, with 8 bases aligning to TRBD1. Looked up from germline, CDR1 is MNHNS and CDR2 is SASEGT. V was pared by 7 bases and J by 2 bases, with 4 bases of the junction left unmatched. This CDR3 is built from 13 residues. CDR3 sequence reads: CASIGTGAYEQYF. The CDR3 DNA reads as TGTGCCAGCATTGGGACAGGAGCCTACGAGCAGTACTTC.